This T cell receptor (beta chain) was recorded in a study of blood T cell repertoires in COVID-19. Study details: The United States, Italy and Spain were the sources of the acute and convalescent COVID-19 samples.

In the original workflow: Using reference gene primer amplification, nucleated cell counts were estimated. Sequencing used immunoSEQ multiplex PCR; TCRdb keeps in-frame clones, though not all of them. D and trimming come from the DNA, and the V and J calls and clone size come from that table. The table shows about 59,000 clones, with 79% occurring only once. CDR3 length: 13 residues. Germline CDR1 reads LNHDA; CDR2 reads SQIVND (reference sequence). Trimming took 6 bases from V and 6 from J; bases not matched to a gene: 3. V is TRBV19 and J is TRBJ2-3, with 10 positions matching TRBD2. Sequenced sample: peripheral blood. The TCR sequence derives from a man in his 60s with acute or convalescent COVID-19. DNA for the CDR3: TGTGCCAGTAGCCAGGGACTAGCGGATACGCAGTATTTT. Translation gives CASSQGLADTQYF.